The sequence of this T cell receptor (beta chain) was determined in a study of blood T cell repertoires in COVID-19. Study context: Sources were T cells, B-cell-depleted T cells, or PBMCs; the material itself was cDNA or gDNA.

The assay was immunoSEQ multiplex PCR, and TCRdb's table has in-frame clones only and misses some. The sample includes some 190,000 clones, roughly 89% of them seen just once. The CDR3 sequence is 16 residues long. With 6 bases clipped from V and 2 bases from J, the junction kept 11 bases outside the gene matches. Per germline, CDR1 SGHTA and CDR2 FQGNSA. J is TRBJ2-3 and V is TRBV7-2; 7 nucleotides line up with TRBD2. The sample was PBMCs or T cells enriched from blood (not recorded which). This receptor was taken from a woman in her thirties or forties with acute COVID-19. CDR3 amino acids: CASSIIGGGYTDTQYF. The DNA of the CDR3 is TGTGCCAGCAGTATCATTGGGGGGGGATACACAGATACGCAGTATTTT. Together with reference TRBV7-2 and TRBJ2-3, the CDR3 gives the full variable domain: GAGVSQSPSNKVTEKGKDVELRCDPISGHTALYWYRQSLGQGLEFLIYFQGNSAPDKSGLPSDRFSAERTGGSVSTLTIQRTQQEDSAVYLCASSIIGGGYTDTQYFGPGTRLTVL.